One sample yielded the 2 T cell receptor beta chains listed below, sequenced in a study of cytomegalovirus exposure and HLA in healthy donors. The PCR used 60 Vbeta and 13 Jbeta primers. Only in-frame clones appear in the TCRdb table, and some are missing; sequencing was by immunoSEQ multiplex PCR. The table records about 190,000 clones, approximately 87% of them present only once. Specimen: PBMCs. Receptors were obtained from a man aged 25 to 45 in good health and CMV-seronegative.

This clone is a singleton in its sample. An end of the junction differs from the germline gene, which may be a read error. In DNA, the CDR3 is TGTGCCAGCGGGGGCAGCGACTTC. This encodes CASGGSDF. The chain uses TRBV2 and TRBJ1-2; D possibly corresponds to TRBD1 (6 bases). Germline assignment: CDR1 SNHLY and CDR2 FYNNEI. This CDR3 is 8 amino acids long.

The CDR3 bases are TGTGCCAGCAGCTTAGGAGGCGGCGGGACCGGATTGCGGACCCAGTACTTC. Protein: CASSLGGGGTGLRTQYF. The chain carries TRBV11-2 and TRBJ2-5; tentative D call: TRBD2 (6 bases). The CDR3 is 17 residues long. Germline V gene sequence: CDR1 SGHAT, CDR2 FQNNGV. V lost 1 base and J lost 7, with 22 bases in between.